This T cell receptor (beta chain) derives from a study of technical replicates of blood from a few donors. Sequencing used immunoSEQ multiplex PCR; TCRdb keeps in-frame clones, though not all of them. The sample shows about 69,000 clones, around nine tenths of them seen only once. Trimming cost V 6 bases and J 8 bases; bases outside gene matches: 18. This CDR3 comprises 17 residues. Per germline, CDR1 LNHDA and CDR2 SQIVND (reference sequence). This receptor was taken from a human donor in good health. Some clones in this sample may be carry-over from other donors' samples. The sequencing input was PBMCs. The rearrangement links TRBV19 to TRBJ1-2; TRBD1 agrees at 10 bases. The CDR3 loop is CASRRALQGQGPFGYTF. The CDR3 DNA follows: TGTGCCAGTAGGAGGGCGCTTCAGGGACAGGGGCCGTTCGGCTACACCTTC. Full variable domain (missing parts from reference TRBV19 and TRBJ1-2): DGGITQSPKYLFRKEGQNVTLSCEQNLNHDAMYWYRQDPGQGLRLIYYSQIVNDFQKGDIAEGYSVSREKKESFPLTVTSAQKNPTAFYLCASRRALQGQGPFGYTFGSGTRLTVV.